This passage covers 18 T cell receptor beta chains from one sample sequenced in a study of blood T cell repertoires in COVID-19. Using immunoSEQ multiplex PCR, the repertoire was profiled, and TCRdb retains in-frame clones only, with some absent. The sample lists roughly 100,000 clones; roughly 87% were seen once. The sequenced sample consisted of peripheral blood. These receptors all come from a middle-aged man with active COVID-19.

The J gene is TRBJ1-1, the V gene TRBV7-2; no definite D call. This CDR3 is built from 14 residues. V lost 4 bases and J 1 base, leaving 10 bases between the germline ends. Looked up from germline, CDR1 is SGHTA and CDR2 is FQGNSA. The CDR3 region is CASSYYSQNTEAFF. The CDR3 DNA follows: TGTGCCAGCAGCTATTACAGCCAGAACACTGAAGCTTTCTTT.

The gene calls are TRBV14 and TRBJ1-1, with 10 positions matching TRBD1. The ends lost 4 bases at V and 0 bases at J; junction bases unmatched: 5. The CDR3 sequence is 16 residues long. CDR1 and CDR2 (germline): SGHDN, FVKESK. For the CDR3, the DNA is TGTGCCAGCAGCCCCTTAGGGACAGGGGTGAACACTGAAGCTTTCTTT. Translated, it gives CASSPLGTGVNTEAFF. Full variable domain (rest looked up from reference TRBV14 and TRBJ1-1): EAGVTQFPSHSVIEKGQTVTLRCDPISGHDNLYWYRRVMGKEIKFLLHFVKESKQDESGMPNNRFLAERTGGTYSTLKVQPAELEDSGVYFCASSPLGTGVNTEAFFGQGTRLTVV.

This CDR3 is CAIRNEKDAGVTGNTIYF. The CDR3 bases are TGTGCCATCAGAAACGAAAAAGACGCAGGGGTGACCGGAAACACCATATATTTT. The chain uses TRBV10-3 and TRBJ1-3; a possible D gene is TRBD1 (6 bases). The CDR3 runs 18 residues. Germline-derived CDR1 and CDR2 are ENHRY and SYGVKD. The V end lost 6 bases, the J end lost 4 bases, and 25 bases lay between the germline ends.

A single count supports this clone. This chain links TRBV6-1 with TRBJ1-5; D not certain. Trimming left V 2 bases short and J 5 bases short, with 7 bases between. Per germline, CDR1 MNHNS and CDR2 SASEGT. CDR3 length: 13 residues. The CDR3, as DNA: TGTGCCAGCAGTGAATCGGGGTATCAGCCCCAGCATTTT. Translated, it gives CASSESGYQPQHF.

The chain is built from TRBV11-2 and TRBJ1-1; D is undetermined. Germline CDR1 is SGHAT and CDR2 is FQNNGV. With 3 bases removed from V and 7 bases from J, the gap between germline ends came to 12 bases. CDR3 length: 13 residues. The CDR3 loop reads CASSFRRLGEAFF. The CDR3 DNA reads TGTGCCAGCAGCTTCCGGAGACTGGGTGAAGCTTTCTTT.

In this sample, this clone turned up once. The chain carries TRBV3-1 (or the pseudogene TRBV3-2) and TRBJ2-7; tentative D call: TRBD2 (5 bases). Trimming took off 4 bases at V and 3 bases at J, with 7 bases between the two ends. CDR3 length equals 12 residues. The germline V gene has CDR1 LGHDT and CDR2 YNNKEL (reference sequence). CDR3 loop: CASSPGNYEQYF. The CDR3 region has the DNA TGTGCCAGCAGCCCGGGGAACTACGAGCAGTACTTC.

This clone was detected only a few times. The CDR3 region has the DNA TGTGCCAGCAGTCCCAAGCACAGGGACCTAAGGGATTCACCCCTCCACTTT. This codes for CASSPKHRDLRDSPLHF. The chain is built from TRBV27 and TRBJ1-6, with a possible D match to TRBD1 (6 bases). Germline assignment: CDR1 MNHEY and CDR2 SMNVEV (reference sequence). V was shortened by 5 bases and J by 8 bases, with 22 bases between the two germline ends. CDR3 length: 17 amino acids.

The gene calls are TRBV3-1 (or the pseudogene TRBV3-2) and TRBJ1-2; 9 bases match TRBD1. The CDR3 is 14 amino acids. CDR1 is LGHDT, CDR2 YNNKEL, per germline (reference sequence). The ends lost 4 bases at V and 2 bases at J; junction bases unmatched: 2. The CDR3 loop reads CASSRGQGNYGYTF. The DNA of the CDR3 is TGTGCCAGCAGCCGGGGACAGGGAAACTATGGCTACACCTTC.

This clone was observed once. The chain couples TRBV5-1 to TRBJ1-4; 7 bases are shared with TRBD1. Per germline, CDR1 SGHRS and CDR2 YFSETQ. This CDR3 region has 16 residues. The J segment lost 4 bases and the V segment lost 3 bases, leaving 9 bases of the junction unmatched. This CDR3 reads CASSSYSGTVNEKLFF. CDR3 DNA sequence: TGCGCCAGCAGCTCCTATTCCGGGACAGTTAATGAAAAACTGTTTTTT.

This clone has only a few counts. The CDR3 sequence: CAISRDSSQPQHF. CDR3 DNA: TGTGCCATCAGTAGGGACAGCTCTCAGCCCCAGCATTTT. The rearrangement links TRBV10-3 to TRBJ1-5, with 7 bases identical to TRBD1. CDR3 length: 13 amino acids. The trim removed 5 bases at V and 6 bases at J, leaving 4 bases unmatched. Germline V lookup: CDR1 ENHRY, CDR2 SYGVKD.

The genes are TRBV21-1 and TRBJ2-7; the table's TRBD2 call for D was not verified on the DNA. TRBV21-1 is a recognized pseudogene. The CDR3 totals 15 residues. The CDR3 DNA follows: TGTGCCAGACCACAGACTGAGGGAAATTCCTACGAGCAGTACTTC. It codes for CARPQTEGNSYEQYF.

The chain links TRBV12-5 to TRBJ2-3; D is unresolved. CDR1 is LGHNT, CDR2 FRNRAP, per germline. The CDR3 is 13 amino acids. V gave up 1 base and J gave up 7 bases, with 9 bases separating them. CDR3 DNA sequence: TGTGCTAGTGGTTTGGGAACTTCATATACGCAGTATTTT. It yields the protein CASGLGTSYTQYF.

The chain carries TRBV30 and TRBJ1-2, with D perhaps TRBD1 (6 bases). V lost 3 bases to trimming and J lost 8 bases, with 22 bases between them. CDR1 is GTSNPN and CDR2 is SVGIG in the germline V gene (reference sequence). There are 15 residues in the CDR3. The CDR3 sequence: CAWRGATTRARGYTF. The CDR3 DNA follows: TGTGCCTGGAGGGGGGCCACGACGAGGGCGAGAGGCTACACCTTC.

This rearrangement joins TRBV11-1 to TRBJ2-7; perhaps TRBD2 as D (6 bases). The V gene's germline CDR1 is SGHAT and CDR2 FQDESV (reference sequence). The CDR3 has 14 residues. V was pared by 1 base and J by 2 bases, with 9 bases between. The CDR3 loop is CASSLGGLTYEQYF. The CDR3 bases are TGTGCCAGCAGCTTAGGAGGACTAACCTACGAGCAGTACTTC.

The CDR3, as DNA: TGTGCCTTCGGGGTCGGCCTTTATGGCTACACCTTC. This encodes CAFGVGLYGYTF. The chain uses TRBV5-4 and TRBJ1-2; no reliable D call. The V end lost 10 bases, the J end lost 5 bases, and 15 bases lay between the germline ends. The germline V gene encodes CDR1 SGHNT and CDR2 YYREEE (reference sequence). The CDR3 is 12 residues long.

The V and J genes are TRBV25-1 and TRBJ1-6; 9 bases line up with TRBD1. This CDR3 has 15 residues. With 6 bases clipped from V and 4 bases from J, the junction kept 4 bases outside the gene matches. CDR1 is MGHDK, CDR2 SYGVNS, per germline. The CDR3 sequence: CASSSGQGYNSPLHF. CDR3 coding DNA: TGTGCCAGCAGCTCCGGACAGGGGTATAATTCACCCCTCCACTTT. Full variable domain (missing parts from reference TRBV25-1 and TRBJ1-6): EADIYQTPRYLVIGTGKKITLECSQTMGHDKMYWYQQDPGMELHLIHYSYGVNSTEKGDLSSESTVSRIRTEHFPLTLESARPSHTSQYLCASSSGQGYNSPLHFGNGTRLTVT.

The J gene is TRBJ2-5, the V gene TRBV11-2; 9 nucleotides align to TRBD2. V gave up 5 bases and J gave up 7 bases; unmatched junction bases: 17. Germline V gives CDR1 SGHAT, CDR2 FQNNGV. This CDR3 spans 17 amino acids. CDR3 nucleotide sequence: TGTGCCAGCAGCCAGATCCAGAGTAGCGGGGGCGGGGGGACCCAGTACTTC. Its protein is CASSQIQSSGGGGTQYF.

V usage is TRBV5-4 and J usage is TRBJ2-5, with 10 bases aligning to TRBD2. The CDR3 sequence is 16 residues long. Trimming at V came to 5 bases and at J to 2 bases, leaving 9 bases not matched to a gene. Germline CDR1 and CDR2: SGHNT and YYREEE (reference sequence). CDR3 nucleotides: TGTGCCAGCAGTTTTTTAGCGGGGGGAAATCAAGAGACCCAGTACTTC. Amino acids: CASSFLAGGNQETQYF.